The 32 T cell receptor beta chains below were found in one sample sequenced in a study of immune heterogeneity within non-small cell lung tumors. Multiplex PCR relied on 32 V and 13 J primers to amplify TCR beta CDR3. Using its own MiXCR run on the multiplex PCR reads, TCRdb lists one record per CDR3 protein. This sample has roughly 10,000 distinct CDR3 sequences, with 15% to 20% found just once. With 600 ng used per sample, the template was genomic DNA from bulk tumor. Several biopsies were collected from each primary tumor during surgery. They were spaced as far apart as possible within the tumor mass. Patients underwent curative surgery for untreated, newly diagnosed non-small cell lung cancer. Material for sequencing was lung tumor tissue. Receptor source: a man aged 35 to 55 with non-small cell lung cancer.

This clonotype is labeled as medium-sized. The CDR3 bases are TGTGCCAGCAGTTACGGGGGGAGCAATTCACCCCTCCACTTT. This translates into CASSYGGSNSPLHF. J is TRBJ1-6 and V is TRBV6-6, with D perhaps matching TRBD1 (5 bases). The CDR3 is 14 amino acids. Germline lookup yields CDR1 MNHNY and CDR2 SVGAGI (reference sequence). V was clipped by 2 bases and J by 7 bases, with 9 bases between them.

This clonotype was picked up many times. The chain employs TRBV19 and TRBJ2-7; no clear D gene. V was clipped by 4 bases and J by 0 bases, with 10 bases between them. The V gene's germline CDR1 is LNHDA and CDR2 SQIVND (reference sequence). CDR3 length: 14 amino acids. Written as DNA, the CDR3 is TGTGCCAGTAGTACGGAGACGGGCTCCTACGAGCAGTACTTC. It translates to CASSTETGSYEQYF.

This clonotype is judged large. This sequence joins TRBV6-2 or TRBV6-3 and TRBJ1-2; 7 nucleotides align to TRBD1. Per germline, CDR1 MNHEY and CDR2 SVGEGT. The CDR3 has 17 residues. J lost 6 bases, V lost 6 bases, and 19 bases had no gene match. CDR3 bases: TGTGCCAGCAGCCGCCCCGCGACAGGGAAGGTTCTAAATGGCTACACCTTC. Encoded protein: CASSRPATGKVLNGYTF.

This clonotype was counted many times. The rearrangement uses TRBV7-9 and TRBJ2-3; 11 bases are a match to TRBD2. CDR1 is SEHNR, CDR2 FQNEAQ, per germline (reference sequence). The CDR3 has 16 amino acids. V trimming: 4 bases; J trimming: 3 bases; junction bases outside the gene matches: 6. CDR3 amino acids: CASSSGTSGQTDTQYF. For the CDR3, the DNA is TGTGCCAGCAGCTCTGGGACTAGCGGTCAAACAGATACGCAGTATTTT.

There are many counts of this clonotype. The chain uses TRBV10-1 and TRBJ2-1; weak D call: TRBD2 (6 bases). The CDR3 runs 16 residues. From germline, CDR1 is WNHNN and CDR2 SYGVQD (reference sequence). Trimming took off 4 bases at V and 2 bases at J, with 15 bases between the two ends. CDR3 amino acids: CASSAKSGRAYNEQFF. The DNA of the CDR3 is TGCGCCAGCAGTGCTAAGAGCGGGCGCGCCTACAATGAGCAGTTCTTC.

This clonotype is deemed medium-sized. The rearrangement joins TRBV12-3 or TRBV12-4 to TRBJ1-1; no definite D call. V lost 3 bases, J lost 0 bases, and 8 bases lay in between. CDR3 length: 14 amino acids. CDR3 bases: TGTGCCAGCAGTTTGGGCAATATGAACACTGAAGCTTTCTTT. This codes for CASSLGNMNTEAFF.

This clonotype counts as medium-sized. The chain uses TRBV28 and TRBJ2-1, with 15 bases that match TRBD2. The CDR3 is 19 residues long. The V and J ends lost 2 bases and 9 bases, in that order; junction bases with no gene match: 14. Germline CDR1 is MDHEN and CDR2 is SYDVKM. This CDR3 is CASSLRGLAGGGVYGEQFF. CDR3 bases: TGTGCCAGCAGTTTAAGGGGACTAGCGGGAGGAGGGGTTTACGGTGAGCAGTTCTTC.

This clonotype was seen ten or more times. The chain combines TRBV19 with TRBJ2-3; 7 bases align to TRBD2. The trim removed 5 bases at V and 4 bases at J, leaving 9 bases unmatched. The CDR3 spans 15 residues. Per germline, CDR1 LNHDA and CDR2 SQIVND (reference sequence). The CDR3 loop reads CASSPTRAGADTQYF. CDR3 coding DNA: TGTGCCAGTAGTCCAACCAGGGCGGGAGCAGATACGCAGTATTTT. Full variable domain (missing parts from reference TRBV19 and TRBJ2-3): DGGITQSPKYLFRKEGQNVTLSCEQNLNHDAMYWYRQDPGQGLRLIYYSQIVNDFQKGDIAEGYSVSREKKESFPLTVTSAQKNPTAFYLCASSPTRAGADTQYFGPGTRLTVL.

This clonotype was detected many times. The rearrangement uses TRBV4-2 and TRBJ1-2; 9 bases align to TRBD1. V was pared by 5 bases and J by 2 bases, with 12 bases of the junction left unmatched. In germline, CDR1 is LGHNA, CDR2 YNFKEQ. The CDR3 loop spans 17 amino acids. Written as DNA, the CDR3 is TGTGCCAGCAGCTTAGAGGGACAGGGCGGGAAAAACTATGGCTACACCTTC. Protein sequence: CASSLEGQGGKNYGYTF.

This clonotype was detected a few times. This may be a read error: a much more frequent sequence differs by one nucleotide. The chain joins TRBV6-1 to TRBJ1-5; D call uncertain. This CDR3 has 12 residues. Germline CDR1 reads MNHNS; CDR2 reads SASEGT. CDR3 sequence reads: CTSSVEVQPQHF. CDR3 sequence (DNA): TGTACCAGCAGTGTCGAGGTCCAGCCCCAGCATTTT.

The rearrangement uses TRBV24-1 and TRBJ2-7, with 8 bases matching TRBD2. The germline V gene has CDR1 KGHDR and CDR2 SFDVKD. V gave up 3 bases and J gave up 5 bases; unmatched junction bases: 2. The CDR3 extends over 13 amino acids. CDR3 DNA: TGTGCCACCAGTGATGGGACTAGGGACGAGCAGTACTTC. Translated, it gives CATSDGTRDEQYF.

This clonotype was seen at least ten times. This chain links TRBV5-1 with TRBJ2-1; D possibly corresponds to TRBD1 (5 bases). Trimming removed 7 bases from V and 8 bases from J, with 19 bases in between. Germline CDR1 reads SGHRS; CDR2 reads YFSETQ. The CDR3 length is 14 residues. CDR3 bases: TGCGCCAGCCTCAGGGATAAACCGATCGATGAGCAGTTCTTC. Translation gives CASLRDKPIDEQFF.

This clonotype was seen at least ten times. The chain has TRBV4-1 and TRBJ1-1, with a tentative D call TRBD1 (6 bases). This CDR3 comprises 13 residues. With 3 bases removed from V and 4 bases from J, the gap between germline ends came to 9 bases. CDR1 and CDR2 (germline): MGHRA, YSYEKL. This CDR3 reads CASSHRGGTEAFF. The CDR3 nucleotides are TGCGCCAGCAGCCACCGAGGGGGCACTGAAGCTTTCTTT.

Many counts were recorded for this clonotype. The V gene is TRBV6-1, the J gene TRBJ1-2; D is unresolved. The CDR3 totals 15 residues. Trimming took 2 bases from V and 5 from J, leaving 15 bases between them. CDR1 is MNHNS and CDR2 is SASEGT in the germline V gene. The CDR3 here is CASSELGLRLYGYTF. For the CDR3, the DNA is TGTGCCAGCAGTGAATTAGGGTTGAGATTATATGGCTACACCTTC.

At least ten counts were recorded for this clonotype. This sequence joins TRBV11-1 and TRBJ1-1; tentatively, D is TRBD1 (6 bases). The V gene lost 5 bases and the J gene lost 5 bases, with 15 bases spanning the gap. The CDR3 is made up of 14 amino acids. Germline CDR1 SGHAT, CDR2 FQDESV (reference sequence). The CDR3 DNA reads TGTGCCAGCAGCGTGGACAGTTGGAAGACTGAAGCTTTCTTT. Residues: CASSVDSWKTEAFF.

In this sample, this clonotype is medium-sized (0.01 to 0.1%). J is TRBJ2-1 and V is TRBV27; D perhaps matches TRBD2 (5 bases). Germline assignment: CDR1 MNHEY and CDR2 SMNVEV (reference sequence). This CDR3 has 12 amino acids. V was pared by 6 bases and J by 12 bases, with 15 bases between. In nucleotides, the CDR3 is TGTGCCAGCAGCTACGGACTCCCCAGGCAGTTCTTC. It codes for CASSYGLPRQFF.

The V and J genes are TRBV7-6 and TRBJ1-2, with D hard to call. Trimming removed 4 bases at V and 2 bases at J, with 5 bases between. Germline CDR1 is SGHVS and CDR2 is FNYEAQ. This CDR3 region has 12 residues. The DNA for the CDR3 is TGTGCCAGCAGCTACTCAAACTATGGCTACACCTTC. It is translated as CASSYSNYGYTF.

This clonotype was observed many times. The chain couples TRBV7-2 to TRBJ1-1; no definite D call. Germline V lookup: CDR1 SGHTA, CDR2 FQGNSA. The V gene lost 2 bases and the J gene lost 1 base, with 5 bases spanning the gap. The CDR3 consists of 13 residues. CDR3: CASSLIRNTEAFF. CDR3 nucleotide sequence: TGTGCCAGCAGCTTAATCAGGAACACTGAAGCTTTCTTT.

This clonotype was recorded at least ten times. The V and J genes are TRBV20-1 and TRBJ1-5; D remains unclear. The V end was cut by 0 bases, the J end by 0 bases, with 9 bases between. The CDR3 extends over 15 amino acids. Looked up from germline, CDR1 is DFQATT and CDR2 is SNEGSKA (reference sequence). CDR3 in amino acids: CSAREAGYSNQPQHF. The CDR3, as DNA: TGCAGTGCTAGAGAGGCAGGCTATAGCAATCAGCCCCAGCATTTT.

Worth noting for this clonotype: At one of its ends the junction is not consistent with the germline gene, which may arise from a read error. This chain connects TRBV28 to TRBJ1-4; D is perhaps TRBD1 (6 bases). The length of the CDR3 is 14 residues. Germline values: CDR1 MDHEN, CDR2 SYDVKM. CDR3 sequence: CASRLGGHNENLLF. DNA of the CDR3: TGTGCCAGCCGCCTGGGGGGGCATAATGAAAACCTGCTATTT.

This clonotype was detected many times. The CDR3 loop is CASSRREVNEKLFF. The CDR3 DNA reads as TGTGCCAGCAGCCGCAGGGAAGTAAATGAAAAACTGTTTTTT. The chain recombines TRBV3-1 with TRBJ1-4; maybe TRBD1 (5 bases). The CDR3 is 14 amino acids. Germline CDR1 is LGHDT and CDR2 is YNNKEL (reference sequence). Trimming took 4 bases from V and 5 from J, leaving 11 bases between them.

This clonotype is judged medium-sized (0.01 to 0.1%). The gene calls are TRBV6-1 and TRBJ2-3; TRBD2 agrees at 13 bases. The CDR3 is made up of 16 amino acids. J was trimmed by 4 bases and V by 6 bases; bases with no gene match: 7. CDR1 MNHNS and CDR2 SASEGT come from the germline V gene. The CDR3 DNA reads as TGTGCCAGCAGGCCCACTAGCGGGGGGGTGTCAGATACGCAGTATTTT. Its translation: CASRPTSGGVSDTQYF.

This clonotype showed up many times. The rearrangement uses TRBV19 and TRBJ2-5, with 7 bases fitting TRBD2. Losses at the gene ends were 4 bases for V and 4 bases for J; bases not matched to a gene: 15. The CDR3 totals 17 residues. Germline values: CDR1 LNHDA, CDR2 SQIVND (reference sequence). CDR3 sequence reads: CASSSGSGKALGETQYF. The DNA for the CDR3 is TGTGCCAGTAGTAGCGGGAGCGGGAAGGCTCTTGGAGAGACCCAGTACTTC.

This clonotype has ten or more counts. The gene calls are TRBV7-6 and TRBJ1-5, with TRBD1 matching over 8 bases. This CDR3 has 19 amino acids. Trimming removed 1 base from V and 6 bases from J; junction bases left unmatched: 17. Per germline, CDR1 SGHVS and CDR2 FNYEAQ. CDR3 region: CASSLEGLSGGGVAQPQHF. The CDR3 DNA follows: TGTGCCAGCAGCTTAGAGGGGTTGTCAGGGGGCGGCGTCGCTCAGCCCCAGCATTTT.

This chain links TRBV7-2 with TRBJ2-2; D is undetermined. The V gene lost 5 bases and the J gene lost 6 bases, with 10 bases spanning the gap. The CDR3 consists of 13 residues. Germline V gene sequence: CDR1 SGHTA, CDR2 FQGNSA. For the CDR3, the DNA is TGTGCCAGCAGCCCCCTTGTAGCCGGGGAGCTGTTTTTT. Amino acids: CASSPLVAGELFF.

The chain links TRBV12-3 or TRBV12-4 to TRBJ1-4, with D possibly being TRBD1 (5 bases). The V and J ends lost 3 bases and 3 bases respectively, with 17 bases between them. CDR3 length: 17 residues. The CDR3 DNA is TGTGCCAGCAGTTTCGGGCAGGGCCATAGCGCTAATGAAAAACTGTTTTTT. Its protein product is CASSFGQGHSANEKLFF.

This clonotype qualifies as medium-sized. J is TRBJ1-2 and V is TRBV28, with D hard to call. V was pared by 11 bases and J by 6 bases, with 19 bases between. The CDR3 is 13 amino acids. CDR1 MDHEN and CDR2 SYDVKM come from the germline V gene. This CDR3 reads CAAVRQEEDGYTF. CDR3 nucleotide sequence: TGTGCCGCCGTTCGGCAGGAAGAAGATGGCTACACCTTC.

In its sample, this clonotype was seen a few times. This may arise from a read error, as a much more abundant clone is one base away. The chain has TRBV9 and TRBJ2-3; either TRBD1 or TRBD2 may fit D (5 bases each). V lost 7 bases, J lost 0 bases, and 15 bases lay in between. The CDR3 spans 15 residues. Germline-derived CDR1 and CDR2 are SGDLS and YYNGEE. CDR3 DNA sequence: TGTGCCAGCGGGCCCTTGGGGGTTAGCACAGATACGCAGTATTTT. The encoded protein is CASGPLGVSTDTQYF.

This clonotype was recorded many times. The rearrangement joins TRBV12-3 or TRBV12-4 to TRBJ2-5, with 7 nucleotides matching TRBD2. This CDR3 has 16 residues. V shed 6 bases and J 1 base; nucleotides not matched to a gene: 11. The DNA of the CDR3 is TGTGCCAGCAGACAATTAGGAAGCGGGATCCAAGAGACCCAGTACTTC. Protein product: CASRQLGSGIQETQYF.

The CDR3 loop reads CASSTGTHQETQYF. As DNA, the CDR3 is TGCGCCAGCAGCACAGGTACTCATCAAGAGACCCAGTACTTC. The rearrangement joins TRBV5-1 to TRBJ2-5; D perhaps matches TRBD1 (5 bases). With 4 bases removed from V and 2 bases from J, the gap between germline ends came to 12 bases. Germline CDR1 and CDR2: SGHRS and YFSETQ. This CDR3 has 14 amino acids.

By sample share, this clonotype is medium-sized (0.01 to 0.1%). DNA of the CDR3: TGTGCCAGCAGCCGAGGAGACTATGGCTACACCTTC. Translating it yields CASSRGDYGYTF. This sequence joins TRBV5-6 and TRBJ1-2; D gene unclear. The CDR3 length is 12 residues. Germline CDR1 is SGHDT and CDR2 is YYEEEE. The V gene lost 4 bases and the J gene lost 3 bases, with 7 bases spanning the gap.

This clonotype is medium-sized within its sample. This sequence joins TRBV7-6 and TRBJ1-5; D uncertain. This CDR3 region has 13 residues. Trimming took off 9 bases at V and 11 bases at J, with 20 bases between the two ends. The V gene's germline CDR1 is SGHVS and CDR2 FNYEAQ. In DNA, the CDR3 is TGTGCCAGGTACCGGGCCTCGTTTTATTCCCAGCATTTT. This gives the protein CARYRASFYSQHF.